These T cell receptor beta chains were read from a single sample in a study of control samples from healthy donors and cancer patients. Sequenced by immunoSEQ multiplex PCR; TCRdb stores in-frame clones only, minus some. Of 95,000 to 150,000 clones listed, around 89% are singletons. Sequenced input: blood. These receptor sequences come from a man in his fifties in good health. Each CDR3 is given with its conserved first and last residue. A D gene is named only where the DNA matches it firmly. Rows may omit the clone size; those that give it use once, few, many or a size class.

J gene	clone size	V gene	D gene	CDR3 DNA	CDR3 protein
TRBJ2-7	.	TRBV2	.	TGTGCCAGCAGTCCCGGGACCCCCTCCTACGAGCAGTACTTC	CASSPGTPSYEQYF
TRBJ1-2	.	TRBV24-1	TRBD1	TGTGCCACCAGTGGGACAGGGGCTAACTATGGCTACACCTTC	CATSGTGANYGYTF
TRBJ1-2	.	TRBV12-3/TRBV12-4	.	TGTGCCAGCAGTTTTCCGTACGGTGGCTACACCTTC	CASSFPYGGYTF
TRBJ2-1	few	TRBV30	TRBD2	TGTGCCTGGAGGCCTAGCGGGGGGAAGAATGAGCAGTTCTTC	CAWRPSGGKNEQFF
TRBJ2-2	.	TRBV18	.	TGTGCCAGCTCACCACTTGGGGGTGAGAACACCGGGGAGCTGTTTTTT	CASSPLGGENTGELFF
TRBJ2-7	.	TRBV7-9	TRBD1	TGTGCCAGCAGTGAGGGACAGGGGGCCGAGCAGTACTTC	CASSEGQGAEQYF
TRBJ2-3	.	TRBV5-1	TRBD2	TGCGCCAGCAGCCCCCTAGCGGGGGGCCCCACAGATACGCAGTATTTT	CASSPLAGGPTDTQYF
TRBJ2-3	.	TRBV19	.	TGTGCCAGTAGTATAACTCCCCAGAGCACAGATACGCAGTATTTT	CASSITPQSTDTQYF
TRBJ1-2	.	TRBV5-8	.	TGTGCCAGCAGCTTGGGAGGGTACTATGGCTACACCTTC	CASSLGGYYGYTF
TRBJ2-6	.	TRBV9	.	TGTGCCAGCAGCCTAGAAGGCACTGGGGCCAACGTCCTGACTTTC	CASSLEGTGANVLTF
TRBJ2-4	.	TRBV4-1	.	TGCGCCAGCAGCCATCAACATTTCGCGCCGTCTGGGCCGCGAATAGCCAAAAACATTCAGTACTTC	CASSHQHFAPSGPRIAKNIQYF
TRBJ2-5	.	TRBV3-1/TRBV3-2	.	TGTGCCAGCAGCCCAGACAGGCCAGAGGCCCAGTACTTC	CASSPDRPEAQYF
TRBJ2-3	.	TRBV7-6	TRBD2	TGTGCCAGCGCTGGGGCTAGCGGATCAGCGGATACGCAGTATTTT	CASAGASGSADTQYF